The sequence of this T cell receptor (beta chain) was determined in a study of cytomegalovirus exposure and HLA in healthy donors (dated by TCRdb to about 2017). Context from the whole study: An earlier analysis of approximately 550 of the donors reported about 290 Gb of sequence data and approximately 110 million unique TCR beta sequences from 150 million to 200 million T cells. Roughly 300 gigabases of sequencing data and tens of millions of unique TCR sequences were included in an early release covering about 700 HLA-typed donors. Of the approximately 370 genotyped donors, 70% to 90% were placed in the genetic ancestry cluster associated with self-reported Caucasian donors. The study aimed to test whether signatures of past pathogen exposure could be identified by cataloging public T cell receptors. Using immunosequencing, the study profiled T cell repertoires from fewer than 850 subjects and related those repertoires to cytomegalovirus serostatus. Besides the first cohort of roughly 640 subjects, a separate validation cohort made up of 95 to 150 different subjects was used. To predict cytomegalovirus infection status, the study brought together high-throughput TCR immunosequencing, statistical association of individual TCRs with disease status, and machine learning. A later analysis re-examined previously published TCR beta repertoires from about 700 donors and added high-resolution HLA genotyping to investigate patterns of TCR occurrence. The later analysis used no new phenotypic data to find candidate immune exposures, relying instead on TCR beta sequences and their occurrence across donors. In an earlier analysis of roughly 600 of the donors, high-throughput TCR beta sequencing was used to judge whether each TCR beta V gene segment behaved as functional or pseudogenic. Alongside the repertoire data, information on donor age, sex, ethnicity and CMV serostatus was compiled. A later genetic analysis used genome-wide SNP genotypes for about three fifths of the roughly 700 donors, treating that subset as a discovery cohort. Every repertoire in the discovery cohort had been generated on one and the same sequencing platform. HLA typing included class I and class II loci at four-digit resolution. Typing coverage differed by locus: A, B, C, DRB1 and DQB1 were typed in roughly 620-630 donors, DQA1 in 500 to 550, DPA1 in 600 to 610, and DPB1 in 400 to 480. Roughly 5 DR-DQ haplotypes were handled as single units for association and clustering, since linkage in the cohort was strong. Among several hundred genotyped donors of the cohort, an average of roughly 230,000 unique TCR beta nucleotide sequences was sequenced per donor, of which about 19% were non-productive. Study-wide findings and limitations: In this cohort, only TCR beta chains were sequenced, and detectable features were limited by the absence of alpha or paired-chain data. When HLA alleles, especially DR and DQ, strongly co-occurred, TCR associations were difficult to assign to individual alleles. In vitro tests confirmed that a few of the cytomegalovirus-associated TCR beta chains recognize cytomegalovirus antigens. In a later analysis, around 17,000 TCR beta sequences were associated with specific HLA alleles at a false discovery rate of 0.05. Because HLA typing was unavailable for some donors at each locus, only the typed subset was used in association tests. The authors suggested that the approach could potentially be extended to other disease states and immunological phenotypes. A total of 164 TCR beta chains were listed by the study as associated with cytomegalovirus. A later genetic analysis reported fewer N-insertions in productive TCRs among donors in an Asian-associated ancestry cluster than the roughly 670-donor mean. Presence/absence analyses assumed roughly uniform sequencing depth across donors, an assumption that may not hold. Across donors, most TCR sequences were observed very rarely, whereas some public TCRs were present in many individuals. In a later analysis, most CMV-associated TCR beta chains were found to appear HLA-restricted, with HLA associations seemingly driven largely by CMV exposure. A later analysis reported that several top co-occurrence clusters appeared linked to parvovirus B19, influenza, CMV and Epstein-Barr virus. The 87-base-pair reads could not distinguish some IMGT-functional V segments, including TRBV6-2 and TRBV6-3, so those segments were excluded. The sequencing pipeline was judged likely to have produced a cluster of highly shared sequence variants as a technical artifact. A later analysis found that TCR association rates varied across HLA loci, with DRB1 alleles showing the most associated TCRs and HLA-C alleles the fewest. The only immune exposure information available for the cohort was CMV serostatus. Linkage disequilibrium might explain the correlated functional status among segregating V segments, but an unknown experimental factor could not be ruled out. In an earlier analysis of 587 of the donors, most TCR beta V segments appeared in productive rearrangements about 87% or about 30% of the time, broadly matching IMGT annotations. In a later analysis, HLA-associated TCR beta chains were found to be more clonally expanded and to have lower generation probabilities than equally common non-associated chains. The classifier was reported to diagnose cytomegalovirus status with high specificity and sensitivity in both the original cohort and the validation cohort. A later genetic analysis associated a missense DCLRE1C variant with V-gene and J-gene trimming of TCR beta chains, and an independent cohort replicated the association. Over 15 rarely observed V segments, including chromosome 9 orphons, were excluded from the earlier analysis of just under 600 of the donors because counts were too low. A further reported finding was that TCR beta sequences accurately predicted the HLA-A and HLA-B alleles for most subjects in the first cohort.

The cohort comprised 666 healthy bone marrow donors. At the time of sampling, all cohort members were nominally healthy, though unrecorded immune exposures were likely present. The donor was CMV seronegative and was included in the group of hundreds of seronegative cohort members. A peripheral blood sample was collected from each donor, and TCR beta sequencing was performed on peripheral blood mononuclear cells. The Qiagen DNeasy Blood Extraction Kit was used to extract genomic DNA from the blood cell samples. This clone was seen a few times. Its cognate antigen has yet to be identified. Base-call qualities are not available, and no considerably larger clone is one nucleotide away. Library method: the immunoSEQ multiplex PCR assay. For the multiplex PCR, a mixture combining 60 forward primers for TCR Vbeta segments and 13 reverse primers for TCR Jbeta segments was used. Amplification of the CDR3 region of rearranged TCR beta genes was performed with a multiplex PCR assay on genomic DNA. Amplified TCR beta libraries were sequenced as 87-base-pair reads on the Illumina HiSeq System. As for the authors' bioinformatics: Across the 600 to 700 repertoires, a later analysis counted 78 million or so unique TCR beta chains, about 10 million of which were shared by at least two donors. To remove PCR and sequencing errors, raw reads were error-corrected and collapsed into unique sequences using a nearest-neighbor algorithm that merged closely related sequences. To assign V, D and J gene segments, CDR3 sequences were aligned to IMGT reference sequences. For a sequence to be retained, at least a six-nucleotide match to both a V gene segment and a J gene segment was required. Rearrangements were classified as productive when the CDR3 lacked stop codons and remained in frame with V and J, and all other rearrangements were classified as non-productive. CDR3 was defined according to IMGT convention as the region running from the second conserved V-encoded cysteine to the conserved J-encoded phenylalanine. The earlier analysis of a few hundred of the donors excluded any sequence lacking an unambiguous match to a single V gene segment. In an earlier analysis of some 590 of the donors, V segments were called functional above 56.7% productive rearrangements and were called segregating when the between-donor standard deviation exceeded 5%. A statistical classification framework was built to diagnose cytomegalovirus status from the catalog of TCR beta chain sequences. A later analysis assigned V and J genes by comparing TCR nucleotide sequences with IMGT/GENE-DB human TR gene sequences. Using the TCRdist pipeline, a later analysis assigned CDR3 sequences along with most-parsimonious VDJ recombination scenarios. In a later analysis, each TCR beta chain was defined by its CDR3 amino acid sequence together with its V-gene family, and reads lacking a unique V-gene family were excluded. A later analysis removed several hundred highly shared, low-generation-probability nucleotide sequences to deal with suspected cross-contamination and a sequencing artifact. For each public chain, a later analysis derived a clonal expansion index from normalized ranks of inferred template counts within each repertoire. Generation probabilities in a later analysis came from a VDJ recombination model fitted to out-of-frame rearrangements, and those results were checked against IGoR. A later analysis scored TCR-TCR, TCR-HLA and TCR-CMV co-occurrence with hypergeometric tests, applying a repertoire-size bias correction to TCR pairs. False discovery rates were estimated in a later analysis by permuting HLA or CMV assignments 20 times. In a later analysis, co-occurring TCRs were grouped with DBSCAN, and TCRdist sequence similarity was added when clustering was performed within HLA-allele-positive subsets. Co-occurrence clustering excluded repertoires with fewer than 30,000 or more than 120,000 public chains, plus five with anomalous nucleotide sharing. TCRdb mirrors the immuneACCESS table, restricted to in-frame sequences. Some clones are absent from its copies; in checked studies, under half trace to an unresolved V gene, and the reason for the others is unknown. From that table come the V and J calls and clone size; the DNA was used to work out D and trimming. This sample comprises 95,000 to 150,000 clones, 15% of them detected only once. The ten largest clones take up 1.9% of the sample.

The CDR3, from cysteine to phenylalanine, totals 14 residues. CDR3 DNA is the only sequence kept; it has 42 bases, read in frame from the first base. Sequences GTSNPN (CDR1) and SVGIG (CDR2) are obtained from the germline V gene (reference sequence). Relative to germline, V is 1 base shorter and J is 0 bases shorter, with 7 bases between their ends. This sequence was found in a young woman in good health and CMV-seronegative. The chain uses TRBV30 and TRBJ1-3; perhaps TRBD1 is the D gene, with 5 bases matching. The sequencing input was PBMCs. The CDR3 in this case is CAWSGQPSGNTIYF. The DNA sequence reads TGTGCCTGGAGTGGACAGCCCTCTGGAAACACCATATATTTT. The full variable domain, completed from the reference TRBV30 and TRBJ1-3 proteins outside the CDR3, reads SQTIHQWPATLVQPVGSPLSLECTVEGTSNPNLYWYRQAAGRGLQLLFYSVGIGQISSEVPQNLSASRPQDRQFILSSKKLLLSDSGFYLCAWSGQPSGNTIYFGEGSWLTVV.